These 5 T cell receptor beta chains originate from one sample sequenced in a study of OX40 agonist ivuxolimab in advanced cancers. Sequencing used immunoSEQ multiplex PCR; TCRdb keeps in-frame clones, though not all of them. In the table there are about 69,000 clones, 85% to 90% of which are singletons. The material sequenced was CD4+ or CD8+ T cells sorted from blood, taken in a trial of the OX40 agonist ivuxolimab. The source of these receptors is an adult with an advanced solid tumor such as melanoma, head and neck, liver or kidney cancer.

The chain uses TRBV4-3 and TRBJ2-1; TRBD1 or TRBD2 may be the D gene (6 bases each). Germline V lookup: CDR1 LGHNA, CDR2 YSLEER. There are 13 residues in the CDR3. Trimming removed 1 base at V and 8 bases at J, with 9 bases between. The CDR3: CASSQVGGDEQFF. The CDR3 DNA sequence: TGCGCCAGCAGCCAAGTCGGGGGCGATGAGCAGTTCTTC.

The rearrangement joins TRBV7-2 to TRBJ1-5; TRBD1 might be the D (5 bases). Germline V lookup: CDR1 SGHTA, CDR2 FQGNSA. This CDR3 is 13 amino acids long. The V end lost 5 bases, the J end lost 4 bases, and 9 bases lay between the germline ends. CDR3 DNA sequence: TGTGCCAGCAGCCCCTGGGGGAATCAGCCCCAGCATTTT. This gives the protein CASSPWGNQPQHF.

The chain links TRBV5-4 to TRBJ2-5, with 7 bases fitting TRBD1. Germline V gene lookup returns CDR1 SGHNT and CDR2 YYREEE (reference sequence). The V gene end was trimmed by 2 bases and the J gene end by 5 bases; junction bases not matched to a gene: 9. The CDR3 length is 15 residues. The DNA for the CDR3 is TGTGCCAGCAGCTTAAGAGACAGGGCTGGCGAGACCCAGTACTTC. Residues: CASSLRDRAGETQYF. The entire variable domain, with the rest obtained from reference TRBV5-4 and TRBJ2-5, is as follows: ETGVTQSPTHLIKTRGQQVTLRCSSQSGHNTVSWYQQALGQGPQFIFQYYREEENGRGNFPPRFSGLQFPNYSSELNVNALELDDSALYLCASSLRDRAGETQYFGPGTRLLVL.

The chain recombines TRBV7-9 with TRBJ2-2; 10 positions agree with TRBD1. Trimming at V came to 4 bases and at J to 5 bases, leaving 7 bases not matched to a gene. The CDR3 sequence is 16 residues long. Germline V gene data show CDR1 as SEHNR and CDR2 as FQNEAQ (reference sequence). Here the CDR3 DNA reads TGTGCCAGCAGCTATGGTCCGGGACAGGGGACCGGGGAGCTGTTTTTT. This encodes CASSYGPGQGTGELFF.

The chain links TRBV7-9 to TRBJ1-1; D is perhaps TRBD1 (6 bases). V was pared by 0 bases and J by 2 bases, with 7 bases between. Looked up from germline, CDR1 is SEHNR and CDR2 is FQNEAQ (reference sequence). The CDR3 extends over 14 amino acids. The CDR3 protein is CASSLAGGNTEAFF. In DNA form, the CDR3 reads TGTGCCAGCAGCTTAGCAGGGGGAAACACTGAAGCTTTCTTT.